Listed below are T cell receptor beta chains from one sample, sequenced in a study of shared clonotypes between healthy human individuals. The protocol was immunoSEQ multiplex PCR, while the TCRdb copy is restricted to in-frame clones and leaves out a portion. The sample includes roughly 850,000 clones, just over 95% of them seen just once. The sample consisted of naive CD8+ T cells sorted from blood. All receptors derive from a man aged 30 to 39 in good health. Each CDR3 is given with its conserved first and last residue. Only some rows state a clone size, as once, few, many or a class for expanded clones.

J gene,clone size,V gene,CDR3 protein
TRBJ2-1,.,TRBV7-9,CASSLGVPLEEQFF
TRBJ2-1,.,TRBV4-1,CASSQAPLAGEYNEQFF
TRBJ2-7,.,TRBV16,CASRREGGGYEQYF
TRBJ2-7,.,TRBV5-4,CASSAGPSYEQYF
TRBJ2-1,.,TRBV5-1,CASSLAVGTGNGDEQFF
TRBJ2-1,.,TRBV20-1,CSRGINEQFF
TRBJ2-1,.,TRBV5-6,CASSPGLGTYNEQFF
TRBJ1-5,.,TRBV25-1,CASSGDEHSNQPQHF
TRBJ1-3,.,TRBV9,CASSAEASGNTIYF
TRBJ1-5,.,TRBV27,CASSLSGWVSNQPQHF
TRBJ2-3,.,TRBV7-3,CASSLRGLREGPPDTQYF
TRBJ2-2,.,TRBV5-1,CASTFSGNTGELFF
TRBJ2-7,.,TRBV30,CAWRSGRGTGVDEQYF
TRBJ2-2,.,TRBV5-1,CASSSSGTSRRVYTGELFF
TRBJ2-3,.,TRBV7-8,CASSLAQREADTQYF
TRBJ2-3,.,TRBV7-8,CASSLGVGGDTQYF
TRBJ2-5,.,TRBV14,CASSQGLAGVSWETQYF
TRBJ2-7,few,TRBV11-2,CASSLGTSYEQYF
TRBJ2-7,once,TRBV7-9,CASSPPGQTYEQYF
TRBJ1-4,.,TRBV28,CASTAPSRGEKLFF
TRBJ2-1,.,TRBV19,CATQREYSYNEQFF
TRBJ2-7,.,TRBV4-1,CASSQEWASGYYEQYF
TRBJ2-1,.,TRBV9,CASSATGGVYNEQFF
TRBJ2-1,.,TRBV11-3,CASSFRAGGNNEQFF
TRBJ2-1,.,TRBV27,CATSRQGASLGYNEQFF
TRBJ2-7,.,TRBV27,CASSPARADYEQYF
TRBJ2-1,.,TRBV9,CASSDQRTNNEQFF